The following is a T cell receptor beta chain sequence with its context. Its matching antigen is unknown. This sample is drawn from a study of cytotoxic CD8 clonotypes in ibrutinib-treated CLL. Study context: The subjects consisted of approximately twelve relapsed/refractory and around 15 treatment-naive individuals, with approximately 18 IGHV unmutated. Study findings and constraints: Clonality (at baseline) was higher than in age-matched healthy donors and tracked circulating CD8+ T-cell counts. Public clonotypes, found uncommonly, either contracted or stayed stable on treatment.

Sequencing was performed with immunoSEQ multiplex PCR; in TCRdb, only in-frame clones are kept and a portion is missing. The repertoire consists of approximately 70,000 clones, with about 84% occurring once and the leading ten covering about 8%. The sample consisted of PBMCs, taken at disease progression, from a patient treated with ibrutinib. The TCR was taken from a human donor with chronic lymphocytic leukemia.

CDR3 sequence: CASSQDGGRGDGKLFF. CDR3 sequence (DNA): TGCGCCAGCAGCCAAGATGGAGGCAGGGGCGACGGAAAACTGTTTTTT. This rearrangement joins TRBV4-1 to TRBJ1-4; tentative D call: TRBD1 (6 bases). V lost 0 bases to trimming and J lost 10 bases, with 18 bases between them. The length of the CDR3 is 16 residues. CDR1 MGHRA and CDR2 YSYEKL come from the germline V gene.